The source of this T cell receptor (beta chain) is a study of blood T cell repertoires in COVID-19. Participant age was roughly 18 to 90 years, and participants resided in around 24 US areas. This CDR3 region has 14 residues. V gave up 7 bases and J gave up 2 bases, with 15 bases separating them. Germline V gives CDR1 WSHSY, CDR2 SAAADI. Original processing notes: Quantification of nucleated cells was approximated via reference gene primer amplification. Sequenced by immunoSEQ multiplex PCR; TCRdb stores in-frame clones only, minus some. The DNA was the basis for D and trimming; V, J and clone size are from that table. The repertoire holds roughly 240,000 clones, around 85% seen once, with approximately 9.6% in the top ten.

The TCR originated in a woman aged 45-65 years with acute COVID-19. Sequenced input: PBMCs or T cells enriched from blood (not recorded which). J is TRBJ2-7 and V is TRBV10-2; D may be TRBD2 (6 bases). Here the CDR3 reads CASTSPGLPYEQYF. DNA of the CDR3: TGCGCCAGCACCTCTCCGGGACTCCCCTACGAGCAGTACTTC.